The clone carrying this T cell receptor beta chain was picked up many times. These data are taken from a study of T cells in Graves' hyperthyroidism and ophthalmopathy. The V and J ends lost 6 bases and 4 bases, in that order; junction bases with no gene match: 7. This CDR3 has 14 residues. Germline V lookup: CDR1 SQVTM, CDR2 ANQGSEA. TCR beta CDR3 sequences were amplified from RNA transcripts. First-round RT-PCR targeting the TCR CDR3 was performed with the HTBI primer set. TCRdb itself ran the multiplex PCR reads through MiXCR, one entry per CDR3 protein. The sample has 300,000 to 450,000 distinct CDR3 sequences; roughly 15% are singletons. Disease duration was under 3 months in the ophthalmopathy patients, who also had a Clinical Activity Score of at least 3 and a NOSPECS grade of at least 4. Fresh peripheral blood, 7.5 to 10 ml, yielded the PBMCs.

The receptor's source is a woman aged 25 to 39 with Graves' ophthalmopathy. Sequenced material: blood. The rearrangement joins TRBV29-1 to TRBJ2-3; TRBD2 matches 10 bases. CDR3 protein: CSVTAGGPADTQYF. In nucleotides, the CDR3 is TGCAGCGTGACAGCGGGGGGGCCAGCAGATACGCAGTATTTT.